Listed here are 6 T cell receptor beta chains from one sample, sequenced in a study of blood T cell repertoires in COVID-19. Some clones are missing from TCRdb's copy, which holds only in-frame ones; the method was immunoSEQ multiplex PCR. Of some 140,000 clones in the sample, around 86% were seen once. The sample was peripheral blood. These receptors were collected from a woman aged 45-60 years who had recovered from COVID-19.

In its sample, this clone was seen a few times. J is TRBJ1-2 and V is TRBV5-5, with 12 bases lining up with TRBD1. CDR3 length equals 16 residues. Germline V gives CDR1 SGHKS, CDR2 YYEKEE (reference sequence). V dropped 3 bases and J dropped 4; count of bases not matched to a gene: 7. CDR3 nucleotides: TGTGCCAGCAGCTGGGACAGGGGGCCTCTCTTCTATGGCTACACCTTC. Its translation is CASSWDRGPLFYGYTF.

V gene TRBV19 combines with J gene TRBJ2-5; D ambiguous. The CDR3 has 13 amino acids. V lost 0 bases to trimming and J lost 6 bases, with 8 bases between them. Germline assignment: CDR1 LNHDA and CDR2 SQIVND (reference sequence). CDR3 loop: CASSIEGSKTQYF. CDR3 DNA: TGTGCCAGTAGTATAGAGGGCAGTAAGACCCAGTACTTC.

The chain carries TRBV18 and TRBJ2-1; TRBD2 agrees at 13 bases. Germline CDR1 KGHSH, CDR2 LQKENI. The CDR3 spans 17 residues. V lost 3 bases to trimming and J lost 3 bases; unmatched junction nucleotides: 5. The CDR3 region is CASSPYRTSGGYNEQFF. The DNA of the CDR3 is TGTGCCAGCTCACCCTACCGGACTAGCGGGGGCTACAATGAGCAGTTCTTC.

This clone appeared a single time. V and J are TRBV4-2 and TRBJ2-7; 10 bases match TRBD1. Trimming took 6 bases from V and 2 from J; bases not matched to a gene: 10. The CDR3 is made up of 16 amino acids. The germline CDR1 and CDR2 sequences are LGHNA and YNFKEQ. Here the CDR3 DNA reads TGTGCCAGCAGTCCCTTTGGGACAGGGGACACCTACGAGCAGTACTTC. Protein sequence: CASSPFGTGDTYEQYF.

This sequence joins TRBV18 and TRBJ2-7, with 7 bases aligning to TRBD1. Trimming removed 3 bases from V and 5 bases from J; junction bases left unmatched: 10. Germline assignment: CDR1 KGHSH and CDR2 LQKENI. The CDR3 runs 15 residues. This CDR3 is CASSPDRVMVNEQYF. The CDR3 region has the DNA TGTGCCAGCTCACCCGACAGGGTGATGGTAAACGAGCAGTACTTC.

In this sample, this clone turned up once. The chain carries TRBV6-6 and TRBJ1-2, with D uncertain. This CDR3 region has 14 residues. Trimming left V 7 bases short and J 5 bases short, with 17 bases between. Germline CDR1 and CDR2: MNHNY and SVGAGI (reference sequence). The CDR3 here is CASIYGPAGYGYTF. CDR3 nucleotides: TGTGCCAGCATTTATGGCCCCGCCGGGTATGGCTACACCTTC.